The T cell receptor (beta chain) described here comes from a study of shared clonotypes between healthy human individuals. Looking at the study overall: CD4 naive and memory got three plates each, CD8 naive two, CD8 memory one.

This CDR3 spans 15 amino acids. CDR1 and CDR2 from the germline V gene are MGHRA and YSYEKL. Trimming cost V 5 bases and J 2 bases; bases outside gene matches: 8. Comment on this clone: What it recognizes is unknown.

Study outcomes and limitations: Several donors held 4.5% to 5% of naive CD4 clonotypes in common.

The method was immunoSEQ multiplex PCR; TCRdb's version includes in-frame clones alone and lacks a portion of them. The table has over a million clones, 70% to 80% seen once. The chain carries TRBV4-1 and TRBJ1-2, with TRBD1 identical over 7 bases. Material: memory CD4+ T cells from PBMCs. Stated subset: CD45RA-negative fraction. The sequence was collected from a young man in good health. Some clones in this sample may be carry-over from other donors' samples. The CDR3 DNA is TGCGCCAGCAGCAGACAGGGTTCGGTGAACTATGGCTACACCTTC. It translates to CASSRQGSVNYGYTF.